This T cell receptor (beta chain) was observed in a study of CD8 T cells in Susac syndrome. Overall study: Patients with Susac syndrome were, at the time of blood collection, therapy-naive, maintained on corticosteroids, or maintained on intravenous immunoglobulin alone.

Random hexamers were used to reverse transcribe an amount of about 0.45 to 1 ug RNA. With immunoSEQ multiplex PCR, TCR beta CDR3 was amplified across 54 Vbeta and 13 Jbeta. TCRdb reprocessed the immunoSEQ multiplex PCR reads via MiXCR and lists one record per CDR3 protein. The sample comprises about 210,000 distinct CDR3 sequences, 85% to 95% of which are singletons, and under 0.2% rests with the top ten. Sequencing of TCR beta, carried out with a high-throughput approach, was applied to CD8+ and CD4+ T cells from the blood. Negative isolation yielded CD8+ and CD4+ T cells; FACS enriched TEMRA cells. The CDR3 runs to 14 residues. J lost 5 bases, V lost 4 bases, and 6 bases had no gene match. Germline V CDR1 and CDR2: SEHNR, FQNEAQ (reference sequence).

This TCR derives from a human donor with Susac syndrome. The sample consisted of CD4+ T cells from PBMCs. The rearrangement uses TRBV7-9 and TRBJ1-2; TRBD1 aligns across 8 bases. The CDR3 bases are TGTGCCAGCAGCTCCACAGGGGGAAGTTATGGCTACACCTTC. Encoded protein: CASSSTGGSYGYTF.